This is a list of T cell receptor beta chains from one sample in a study of blood T cell repertoires in COVID-19. Method: immunoSEQ multiplex PCR; TCRdb's copy keeps in-frame clones and lacks some. Seen here are approximately 210,000 clones, about nine tenths observed once, and the top ten hold about 0.81%. The specimen was peripheral blood. The receptor source for this set is a woman aged 65 to 85 with acute or convalescent COVID-19. Both conserved end residues are part of each CDR3. A D gene is named only where the DNA matches it firmly. The listing skips clone size in some rows; elsewhere it reads once, few, many or a size class.

d_call j_call v_call clone_size cdr3_aa cdr3_nt
. TRBJ2-3 TRBV12-3/TRBV12-4 . CASYRAPTDTQYF TGTGCCAGCTACCGAGCCCCCACAGATACGCAGTATTTT
. TRBJ2-3 TRBV7-9 . CASSLGLATDTQYF TGTGCCAGCAGCCTGGGTCTAGCCACAGATACGCAGTATTTT
TRBD1 TRBJ2-6 TRBV5-1 . CASSPLSGMTGGSGANVLTF TGCGCCAGCAGCCCGCTATCGGGGATGACAGGGGGGTCTGGGGCCAACGTCCTGACTTTC
. TRBJ2-5 TRBV11-3 once CASSLGGAHQETQYF TGTGCCAGCAGCTTAGGTGGAGCTCACCAAGAGACCCAGTACTTC
. TRBJ1-2 TRBV5-5 . CASSERTEANYGYTF TGTGCCAGCAGTGAGAGGACAGAAGCTAACTATGGCTACACCTTC
TRBD2 TRBJ2-1 TRBV9 . CASSVSGLVLGEQFF TGTGCCAGCAGCGTGTCGGGACTAGTCCTGGGGGAGCAGTTCTTC
TRBD1 TRBJ2-3 TRBV7-2 . CASKLSTGGVADTQYF TGTGCCAGCAAGTTATCGACAGGGGGCGTTGCAGATACGCAGTATTTT
. TRBJ2-7 TRBV2 . CASSEAWRGEQYF TGTGCCAGCAGTGAAGCGTGGCGCGGGGAGCAGTACTTC
TRBD2 TRBJ2-3 TRBV6-5 . CASRPAGGADTQYF TGTGCCAGCAGACCCGCGGGAGGGGCAGATACGCAGTATTTT
. TRBJ1-2 TRBV9 . CASSAHTNTYGYTF TGTGCCAGCAGCGCCCACACAAACACCTATGGCTACACCTTC
TRBD1 TRBJ1-6 TRBV5-1 . CASSLGDRGNSPLHF TGCGCCAGCAGCTTGGGCGACAGGGGAAATTCACCCCTCCACTTT
. TRBJ1-3 TRBV10-3 . CAISPTDYSGNTIYF TGTGCCATCAGCCCGACCGACTACTCTGGAAACACCATATATTTT
TRBD2 TRBJ2-1 TRBV5-1 once CASSPKVQREGREQFF TGCGCCAGCAGCCCGAAGGTCCAGCGGGAGGGCCGGGAGCAGTTCTTC
. TRBJ2-5 TRBV24-1 . CATADSSQETQYF TGTGCCACCGCAGACAGTTCCCAAGAGACCCAGTACTTC
TRBD2 TRBJ2-1 TRBV20-1 . CSAGGNNEQFF TGCAGTGCCGGGGGGAACAATGAGCAGTTCTTC
TRBD1 TRBJ2-7 TRBV27 . CASSLRTGGTYEQYF TGTGCCAGCAGTTTAAGAACAGGGGGAACGTACGAGCAGTACTTC
. TRBJ2-7 TRBV18 . CASSPNLSTGSQQYF TGTGCCAGCTCACCAAACCTGTCAACAGGGAGTCAGCAGTACTTC
. TRBJ1-1 TRBV3-1/TRBV3-2 once CASSFRNMNTEAFF TGTGCCAGCAGCTTCCGTAACATGAACACTGAAGCTTTCTTT
TRBD1 TRBJ1-5 TRBV6-2/TRBV6-3 few CASSYVTGAGSNQPQHF TGTGCCAGCAGTTACGTTACAGGGGCGGGGAGCAATCAGCCCCAGCATTTT
TRBD2 TRBJ2-5 TRBV6-6 . CASSPATSGWQGETQYF TGTGCCAGCAGTCCAGCGACTAGCGGTTGGCAGGGGGAGACCCAGTACTTC
. TRBJ2-7 TRBV28 . CASSRLGGTYEQYF TGTGCCAGCAGCCGTCTCGGCGGGACCTACGAGCAGTACTTC
TRBD1 TRBJ2-7 TRBV6-5 . CASGTGTGVYEQYF TGTGCCAGCGGAACCGGGACAGGGGTATACGAGCAGTACTTC
. TRBJ2-7 TRBV5-1 . CASSDDSYEQYF TGCGCCAGCAGCGACGACAGTTACGAGCAGTACTTC
TRBD2 TRBJ2-1 TRBV18 few CASSPRGTSGGNEQFF TGTGCCAGCTCACCACGGGGGACTAGCGGGGGGAATGAGCAGTTCTTC
TRBD1 TRBJ2-2 TRBV19 . CASTPSGQGYTGELFF TGTGCCAGTACTCCATCCGGACAGGGGTACACCGGGGAGCTGTTTTTT
. TRBJ1-4 TRBV19 . CASSAGRGEKLFF TGTGCCAGTAGTGCCGGACGAGGGGAAAAACTGTTTTTT
TRBD1 TRBJ2-3 TRBV28 . CASSLRTGEADTQYF TGTGCCAGCAGTCTCCGGACAGGGGAGGCGGATACGCAGTATTTT
. TRBJ1-1 TRBV7-2 . CASSRSGAGGEAFF TGTGCCAGCAGCCGTAGCGGGGCAGGCGGGGAAGCTTTCTTT
. TRBJ2-1 TRBV5-1 . CASSLAGSEQFF TGCGCCAGCAGCTTGGCTGGCAGTGAGCAGTTCTTC
TRBD1 TRBJ2-7 TRBV7-6 . CASSPRTGSYEQYF TGTGCCAGCAGCCCGAGGACAGGGTCCTACGAGCAGTACTTC
. TRBJ2-1 TRBV19 . CASQGGGHEQFF TGTGCCAGTCAAGGGGGGGGACATGAGCAGTTCTTC
TRBD1 TRBJ1-6 TRBV9 few CASSRGQGAGSPLHF TGTGCCAGCAGCCGGGGACAGGGGGCCGGTTCACCCCTCCACTTT
TRBD1 TRBJ2-2 TRBV5-1 once CATMTGGASGELFF TGCGCCACCATGACAGGGGGCGCCTCCGGGGAGCTGTTTTTT